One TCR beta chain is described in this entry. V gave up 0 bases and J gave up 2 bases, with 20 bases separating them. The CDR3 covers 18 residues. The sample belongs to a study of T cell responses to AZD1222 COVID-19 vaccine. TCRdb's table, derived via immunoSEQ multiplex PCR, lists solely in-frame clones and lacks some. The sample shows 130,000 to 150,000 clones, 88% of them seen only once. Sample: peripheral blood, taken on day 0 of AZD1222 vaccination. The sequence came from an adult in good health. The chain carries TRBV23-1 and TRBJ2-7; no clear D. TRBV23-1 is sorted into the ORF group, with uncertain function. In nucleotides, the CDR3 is TGCGCCAGCAGTCAATCGAAAAATATCCGGAACGGAACCTACGAGCAGTACTTC. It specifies CASSQSKNIRNGTYEQYF.